These T cell receptor beta chains were read from a single sample in a study of shared clonotypes between healthy human individuals. Assay used: immunoSEQ multiplex PCR; TCRdb lists only in-frame clones, some missing. The table lists roughly 700,000 clones, roughly 87% of them singletons. Sequencing was carried out using memory CD8+ T cells from PBMCs. These receptors were taken from a man between 18 and 35 years old in good health. Some clones in this sample may be carry-over from other donors' samples. CDR3s include the opening cysteine and the closing phenylalanine or tryptophan. The D gene is left open where the match is weak. Size tells how often a clone was seen (once, few, many) or the class of an expanded clone, and some rows leave it out.

j_call v_call clone_size d_call cdr3_aa cdr3_nt
TRBJ2-7 TRBV6-6 . . CASSYSRTSSYEQYF TGTGCCAGCAGTTACTCCAGGACCAGCTCCTACGAGCAGTACTTC
TRBJ2-7 TRBV27 . . CASSVGGAPYEQYF TGTGCCAGCAGTGTGGGGGGGGCGCCCTACGAGCAGTACTTC
TRBJ2-3 TRBV2 . . CASTYGSDTQYF TGTGCCAGCACGTACGGGTCCGATACGCAGTATTTT
TRBJ2-1 TRBV7-6 . TRBD2 CASSLATSGESSYNEQFF TGTGCCAGCAGCTTAGCGACTAGCGGAGAAAGCTCCTACAATGAGCAGTTCTTC
TRBJ2-1 TRBV19 . TRBD2 CASRTIAGGSYNEQFF TGTGCCAGTCGAACGATAGCGGGGGGATCGTACAATGAGCAGTTCTTC
TRBJ2-7 TRBV2 . . CASSEQEFYEQYF TGTGCCAGCAGTGAGCAGGAGTTCTACGAGCAGTACTTC
TRBJ1-4 TRBV27 . . CASKYRVPDEKLFF TGTGCCAGCAAATACAGGGTCCCCGATGAAAAACTGTTTTTT
TRBJ1-2 TRBV5-8 . . CASSPDIELGVEYGYTF TGTGCCAGCAGCCCCGATATTGAGCTAGGGGTGGAGTATGGCTACACCTTC
TRBJ1-1 TRBV29-1 . TRBD1 CSVDGQGLNPEAFF TGCAGCGTTGACGGACAGGGGTTGAACCCTGAAGCTTTCTTT
TRBJ1-1 TRBV27 . . CASSDRVHTEAFF TGTGCCAGCAGTGATAGGGTTCACACTGAAGCTTTCTTT
TRBJ2-7 TRBV28 . . CASSGTYLRSEQYF TGTGCCAGCAGTGGCACATACCTTCGTAGCGAGCAGTACTTC
TRBJ2-1 TRBV15 . . CATSSKVSSYNEQFF TGTGCCACCAGCAGCAAGGTTAGCTCCTACAATGAGCAGTTCTTC
TRBJ1-2 TRBV28 . TRBD1 CASSFAEPTVSGGSYGYTF TGTGCCAGCAGTTTTGCCGAACCGACAGTTTCAGGGGGGTCGTATGGCTACACCTTC
TRBJ2-7 TRBV30 . TRBD1 CASSLKPGQGYEQYF TGTGCCTCCAGTTTAAAGCCGGGACAGGGGTACGAGCAGTACTTC
TRBJ2-7 TRBV4-3 . TRBD2 CASSPQPLGGEGGEQYF TGCGCCAGCAGCCCCCAACCCTTAGGCGGGGAGGGTGGCGAGCAGTACTTC
TRBJ2-7 TRBV9 . . CASSVGLKDYEQYF TGTGCCAGCAGCGTAGGCTTGAAGGACTACGAGCAGTACTTC
TRBJ2-1 TRBV29-1 . . CSVEGIYNEQFF TGCAGCGTTGAGGGAATATACAATGAGCAGTTCTTC
TRBJ1-3 TRBV11-2 . . CASSLDSILTHSSSGNTIYF TGTGCCAGCAGCTTAGATAGCATTCTAACCCATTCATCCTCTGGAAACACCATATATTTT
TRBJ2-5 TRBV28 once . CASSPPRVGETQYF TGTGCCAGCAGCCCTCCCAGGGTCGGAGAGACCCAGTACTTC
TRBJ2-7 TRBV4-2 . TRBD2 CASSLAGVFRAYEQYF TGTGCCAGCTCCCTAGCGGGAGTCTTTCGGGCCTACGAGCAGTACTTC
TRBJ2-6 TRBV7-8 . TRBD2 CASSLLVSGISGANVLTF TGTGCCAGCAGCCTCCTGGTTAGCGGGATCTCTGGGGCCAACGTCCTGACTTTC
TRBJ2-1 TRBV25-1 once . CASSALPGPYNEQFF TGTGCCAGCAGTGCACTCCCTGGGCCCTACAATGAGCAGTTCTTC
TRBJ2-3 TRBV5-4 . TRBD1 CASSSRDRWSDTQYF TGTGCCAGCAGCTCCCGGGACAGATGGTCAGATACGCAGTATTTT
TRBJ2-5 TRBV11-2 . TRBD2 CASSLNVAGGPSGETQYF TGTGCCAGCAGCTTAAATGTAGCGGGAGGGCCCTCGGGCGAGACCCAGTACTTC
TRBJ1-2 TRBV2 once . CASSEGDTRYGYTF TGTGCCAGCAGTGAGGGGGACACCCGCTATGGCTACACCTTC
TRBJ2-7 TRBV27 . TRBD1 CASSISRQGAYEQYF TGTGCCAGCAGCATTAGCAGACAGGGCGCCTACGAGCAGTACTTC
TRBJ1-6 TRBV4-3 once TRBD1 CASSQGTGGNSPLHF TGCGCCAGCAGCCAAGGGACAGGGGGCAATTCACCCCTCCACTTT
TRBJ2-7 TRBV2 . . CASSEGRAGYYEQYF TGTGCCAGCAGTGAGGGGCGCGCGGGCTACTACGAGCAGTACTTC
TRBJ2-7 TRBV6-5 many . CASSYSGGEQYF TGTGCCAGCAGTTACTCGGGGGGCGAGCAGTACTTC
TRBJ2-3 TRBV27 . . CASSSRQVIDTQYF TGTGCCAGCAGTTCCCGACAGGTTATAGATACGCAGTATTTT
TRBJ1-2 TRBV7-8 . . CASSLGVPGGTNYGYTF TGTGCCAGCAGCTTAGGGGTTCCCGGGGGGACTAACTATGGCTACACCTTC
TRBJ1-6 TRBV4-2 . . CASSQDLLGSYNSPLHF TGTGCCAGCAGCCAAGATCTATTGGGGTCCTATAATTCACCCCTCCACTTT
TRBJ1-1 TRBV11-3 . . CASSFGVYTEAFF TGTGCCAGCAGTTTCGGGGTGTACACTGAAGCTTTCTTT
TRBJ2-7 TRBV11-2 . . CASSLPYVGGPSYEQYF TGTGCCAGCAGCTTACCCTATGTCGGGGGGCCCTCCTACGAGCAGTACTTC
TRBJ2-7 TRBV27 . TRBD1 CASRPHRDSHYEQYF TGTGCCAGCAGGCCCCACCGGGACAGTCACTACGAGCAGTACTTC
TRBJ2-3 TRBV7-9 . . CASSFGHTSTDTQYF TGTGCCAGCAGCTTCGGACACACTAGCACAGATACGCAGTATTTT
TRBJ2-7 TRBV16 . . CASSPPVALSRAGEGYEQYF TGTGCCAGCAGCCCCCCCGTGGCCCTCTCTCGGGCAGGGGAGGGCTACGAGCAGTACTTC
TRBJ2-7 TRBV21-1 . . CASSGSLWDTTYEQYF TGTGCCAGCAGCGGATCGCTATGGGACACTACCTACGAGCAGTACTTC